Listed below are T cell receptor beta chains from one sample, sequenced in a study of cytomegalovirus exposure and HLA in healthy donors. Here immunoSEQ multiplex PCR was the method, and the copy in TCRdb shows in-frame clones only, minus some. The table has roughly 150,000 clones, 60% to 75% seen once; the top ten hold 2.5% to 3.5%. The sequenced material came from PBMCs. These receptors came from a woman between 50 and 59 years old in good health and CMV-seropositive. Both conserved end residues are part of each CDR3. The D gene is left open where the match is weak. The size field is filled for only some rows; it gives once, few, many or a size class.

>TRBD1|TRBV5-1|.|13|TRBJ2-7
TGCGCCAGCAGCCAGGACAGGGTATCAAAGCAGTACTTC
CASSQDRVSKQYF
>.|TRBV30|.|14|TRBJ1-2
TGTGCCTGGAGTGTAAGGGGTTCCACTCGCGGCTACACCTTC
CAWSVRGSTRGYTF
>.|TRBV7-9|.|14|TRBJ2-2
TGTGCCAGCAGCTTAGGCGGGGCCACCGGGGAGCTGTTTTTT
CASSLGGATGELFF
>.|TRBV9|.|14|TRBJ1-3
TGTGCCAGCAGCCTCGGACTCTCTGGAAACACCATATATTTT
CASSLGLSGNTIYF
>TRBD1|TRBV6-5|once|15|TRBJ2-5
TGTGCCAGCAGTTACCAGGGGGAAGGGTGGGAGACCCAGTACTTC
CASSYQGEGWETQYF
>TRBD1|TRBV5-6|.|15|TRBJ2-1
TGTGCCAGCAGCTCCGACAGGGGCTCCTACAATGAGCAGTTCTTC
CASSSDRGSYNEQFF
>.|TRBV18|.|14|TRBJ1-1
TGTGCCAGCTCACCACGCGGGGCTAACACTGAAGCTTTCTTT
CASSPRGANTEAFF
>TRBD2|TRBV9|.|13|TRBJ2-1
TGTGCCAGCAGCACGACTAGCGGGGGTGAGCAGTTCTTC
CASSTTSGGEQFF
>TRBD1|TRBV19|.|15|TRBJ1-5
TGTGCCAGTAGTGGGACAGGTTATAGCAATCAGCCCCAGCATTTT
CASSGTGYSNQPQHF
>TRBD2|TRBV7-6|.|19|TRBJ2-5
TGTGCCAGCAGCTTAGCGCCGGTGACTAGCGGGGGGGTCGAGGAGACCCAGTACTTC
CASSLAPVTSGGVEETQYF
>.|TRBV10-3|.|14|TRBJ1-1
TGTGCCGTTAACCAGGGTTGGAGGAACACTGAAGCTTTCTTT
CAVNQGWRNTEAFF
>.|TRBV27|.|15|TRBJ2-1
TGTGCCAGCAGTTTGACAGAAAGCTCCTACAATGAGCAGTTCTTC
CASSLTESSYNEQFF
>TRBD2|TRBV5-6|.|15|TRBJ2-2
TGTGCCAGCAGCTGGGGACTACAAAAGGCCGGGGAGCTGTTTTTT
CASSWGLQKAGELFF
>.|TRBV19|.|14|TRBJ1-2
TGTGCCAGTAGGAAATCCAGGGGTATCTATGGCTACACCTTC
CASRKSRGIYGYTF
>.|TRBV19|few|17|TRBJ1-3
TGTGCCAGTAGTTTTTCGTCTACCCCGAGCTCTGGAAACACCATATATTTT
CASSFSSTPSSGNTIYF
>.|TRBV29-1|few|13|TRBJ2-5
TGCAGCGTCGCGAGACAGAGCCAAGAGACCCAGTACTTC
CSVARQSQETQYF
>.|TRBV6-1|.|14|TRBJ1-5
TGTGCCAGCACCCGGGGGGCTAGCAATCAGCCCCAGCATTTT
CASTRGASNQPQHF
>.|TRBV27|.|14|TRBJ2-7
TGTGCCAGCAGTTACGACAGGTACTCCTACGAGCAGTACTTC
CASSYDRYSYEQYF
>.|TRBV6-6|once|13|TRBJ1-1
TGTGCCAGCTGCCTCGCGGGGAACACTGAAGCTTTCTTT
CASCLAGNTEAFF
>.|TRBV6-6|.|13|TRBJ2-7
TGTGCCAGCAGTTACTTACAGGTCTACGAGCAGTACTTC
CASSYLQVYEQYF
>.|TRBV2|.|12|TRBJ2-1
TGTGCCAGCAGTATACAGGGAAGCGAGCAGTTCTTC
CASSIQGSEQFF
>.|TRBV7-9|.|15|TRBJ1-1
TGTGCCAGCGGATCTCCGGCAGGGGCGAGGACTGAAGCTTTCTTT
CASGSPAGARTEAFF
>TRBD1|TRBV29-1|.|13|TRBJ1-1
TGCAGCATCAGCAGGGGGAGGAACACTGAAGCTTTCTTT
CSISRGRNTEAFF
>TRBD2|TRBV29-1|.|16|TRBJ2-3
TGCAGCGCTGCAGGATCCTTTAGCGGGAGCACAGATACGCAGTATTTT
CSAAGSFSGSTDTQYF
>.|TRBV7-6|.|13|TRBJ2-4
TGTGCCAGCAGCTTAGGGGGCGAAAACATTCAGTACTTC
CASSLGGENIQYF
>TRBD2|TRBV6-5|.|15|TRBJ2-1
TGTGCCAGCGGTGCGGGGGGACGAATTTACAATGAGCAGTTCTTC
CASGAGGRIYNEQFF
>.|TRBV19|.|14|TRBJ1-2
TGTGCCAGTAGTATCTTCAGGACTAACTATGGCTACACCTTC
CASSIFRTNYGYTF
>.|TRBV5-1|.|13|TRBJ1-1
TGCGCCAGCAGGACAGGTTGGGACACTGAAGCTTTCTTT
CASRTGWDTEAFF
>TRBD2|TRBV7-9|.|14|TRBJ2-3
TGTGCCTGCGGACTAGCGGCTAGCACAGATACGCAGTATTTT
CACGLAASTDTQYF
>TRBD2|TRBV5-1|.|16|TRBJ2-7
TGCGCCAGCAGCCGGACTAGCGGGGTGAGCTCCTACGAGCAGTACTTC
CASSRTSGVSSYEQYF
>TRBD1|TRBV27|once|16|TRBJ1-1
TGTGCCAGCAGTCCCCTGACAGGGGGCTGGCCCACTGAAGCTTTCTTT
CASSPLTGGWPTEAFF
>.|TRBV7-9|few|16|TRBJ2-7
TGTTCCAGCAGCTTAGCGGAAGGGAGGTACTCCTACGAGCAGTACTTC
CSSSLAEGRYSYEQYF
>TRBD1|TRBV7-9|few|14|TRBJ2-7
TGTGCCAGCAGTTCGGACAGGAGCTCCTACGAGCAGTACTTC
CASSSDRSSYEQYF
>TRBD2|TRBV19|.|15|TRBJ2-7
TGTGCCAGTAGTTCGTGGACTAGCGGGGGCTACGAGCAGTACTTC
CASSSWTSGGYEQYF
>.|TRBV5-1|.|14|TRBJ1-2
TGCGCCAGCAGCTTTTCCACCAGGGACTATGGCTACACCTTC
CASSFSTRDYGYTF
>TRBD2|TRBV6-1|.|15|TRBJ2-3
TGTGCCAGCACTGGACGGGGGGTTAGCACAGATACGCAGTATTTT
CASTGRGVSTDTQYF
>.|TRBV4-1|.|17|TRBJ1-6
TGCGCCAGCAGCCAAGGGGCGGGGTATGGCGGTAATTCACCCCTCCACTTT
CASSQGAGYGGNSPLHF
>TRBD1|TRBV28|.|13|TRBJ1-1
TGTGCCATACAGGGGTCCCGAGGGACTGAAGCTTTCTTT
CAIQGSRGTEAFF
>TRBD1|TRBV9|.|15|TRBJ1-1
TGTGCCAGCAGCGTAGATCCGACAGGGGGGCGTGAAGCTTTCTTT
CASSVDPTGGREAFF
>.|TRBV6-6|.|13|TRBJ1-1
TGTGCCAGCGGACTCCGGGACATCACTGAAGCTTTCTTT
CASGLRDITEAFF
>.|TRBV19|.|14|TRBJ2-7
TGTGCCAGTAGTCGTCAGGGGCCCTCGGGCGAGCAGTACTTC
CASSRQGPSGEQYF
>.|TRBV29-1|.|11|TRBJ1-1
TGCAGCGGTGTAAAGAACACTGAAGCTTTCTTT
CSGVKNTEAFF
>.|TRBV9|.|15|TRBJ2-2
TGTGCCAGCAGCGTACTATCCGGGAACACCGGGGAGCTGTTTTTT
CASSVLSGNTGELFF
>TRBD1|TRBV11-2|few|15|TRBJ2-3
TGTGCCAGCATTTTGAGAGGGGGCAGCACAGATACGCAGTATTTT
CASILRGGSTDTQYF
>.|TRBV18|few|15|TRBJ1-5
TGTGCCAGCTCCGCTGGACTGAGCGGCAATCAGCCCCAGCATTTT
CASSAGLSGNQPQHF
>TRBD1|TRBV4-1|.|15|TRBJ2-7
TGCGCCAGCAGCCAAATACCGACAGGGGCCCGCGAGCAGTACTTC
CASSQIPTGAREQYF
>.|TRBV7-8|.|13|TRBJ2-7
TGTGCCAGCAGCTTTGGCGGGGCCTACGAGCAGTACTTC
CASSFGGAYEQYF